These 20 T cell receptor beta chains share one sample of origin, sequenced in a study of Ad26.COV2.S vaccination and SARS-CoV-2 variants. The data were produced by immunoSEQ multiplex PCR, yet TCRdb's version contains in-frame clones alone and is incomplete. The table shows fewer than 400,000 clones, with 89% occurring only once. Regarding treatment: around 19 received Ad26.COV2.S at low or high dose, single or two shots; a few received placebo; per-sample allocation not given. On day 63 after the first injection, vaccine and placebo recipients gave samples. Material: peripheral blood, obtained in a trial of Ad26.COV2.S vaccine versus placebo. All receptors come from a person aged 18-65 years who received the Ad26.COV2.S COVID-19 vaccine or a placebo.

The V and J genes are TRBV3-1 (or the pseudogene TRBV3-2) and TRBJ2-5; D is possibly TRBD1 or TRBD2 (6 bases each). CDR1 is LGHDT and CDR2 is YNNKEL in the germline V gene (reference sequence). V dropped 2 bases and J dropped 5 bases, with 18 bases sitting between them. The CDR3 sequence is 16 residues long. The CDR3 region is CASSQRGRGAAETQYF. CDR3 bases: TGTGCCAGCAGCCAAAGGGGTAGGGGGGCGGCGGAGACCCAGTACTTC.

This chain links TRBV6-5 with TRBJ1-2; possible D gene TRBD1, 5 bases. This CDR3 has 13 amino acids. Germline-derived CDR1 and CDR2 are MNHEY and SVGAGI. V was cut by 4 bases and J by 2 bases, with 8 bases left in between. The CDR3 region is CASSLDKNYGYTF. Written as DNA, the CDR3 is TGTGCCAGCAGTTTGGACAAGAACTATGGCTACACCTTC.

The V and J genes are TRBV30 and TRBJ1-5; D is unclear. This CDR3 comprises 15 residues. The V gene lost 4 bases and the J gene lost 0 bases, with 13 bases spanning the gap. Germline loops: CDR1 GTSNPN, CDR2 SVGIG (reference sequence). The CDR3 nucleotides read TGTGCCTGGAACTCGGGCGGTCATAGCAATCAGCCCCAGCATTTT. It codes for CAWNSGGHSNQPQHF.

The CDR3 DNA reads as TGTGCCAGCACCAGGGAGGGAGTATCCTACAATGAGCAGTTCTTC. As protein: CASTREGVSYNEQFF. This chain links TRBV14 with TRBJ2-1; 7 nucleotides line up with TRBD2. The CDR3 is made up of 15 amino acids. The germline V gene has CDR1 SGHDN and CDR2 FVKESK. V was clipped by 7 bases and J by 1 base; unmatched bases: 7.

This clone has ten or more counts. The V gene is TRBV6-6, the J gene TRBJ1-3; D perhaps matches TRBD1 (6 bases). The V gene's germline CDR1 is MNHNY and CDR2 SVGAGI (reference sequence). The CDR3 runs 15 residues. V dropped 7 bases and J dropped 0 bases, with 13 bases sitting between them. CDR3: CASTMGQLSGNTIYF. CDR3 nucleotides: TGTGCCAGCACCATGGGACAACTCTCTGGAAACACCATATATTTT.

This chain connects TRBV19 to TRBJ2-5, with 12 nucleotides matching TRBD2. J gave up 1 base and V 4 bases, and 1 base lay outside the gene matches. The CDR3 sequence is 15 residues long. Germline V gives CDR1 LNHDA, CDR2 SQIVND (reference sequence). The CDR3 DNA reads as TGTGCCAGTAGTAGGACTAGCGGGGTCCAAGAGACCCAGTACTTC. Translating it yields CASSRTSGVQETQYF. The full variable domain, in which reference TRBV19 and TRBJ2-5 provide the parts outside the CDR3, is DGGITQSPKYLFRKEGQNVTLSCEQNLNHDAMYWYRQDPGQGLRLIYYSQIVNDFQKGDIAEGYSVSREKKESFPLTVTSAQKNPTAFYLCASSRTSGVQETQYFGPGTRLLVL.

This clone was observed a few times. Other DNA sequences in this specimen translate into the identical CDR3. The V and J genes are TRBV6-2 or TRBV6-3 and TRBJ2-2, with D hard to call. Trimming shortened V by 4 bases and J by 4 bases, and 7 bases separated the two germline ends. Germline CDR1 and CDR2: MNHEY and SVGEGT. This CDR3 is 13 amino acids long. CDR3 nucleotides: TGTGCCAGCAGTTCCCAAGGCACCGGGGAGCTGTTTTTT. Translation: CASSSQGTGELFF.

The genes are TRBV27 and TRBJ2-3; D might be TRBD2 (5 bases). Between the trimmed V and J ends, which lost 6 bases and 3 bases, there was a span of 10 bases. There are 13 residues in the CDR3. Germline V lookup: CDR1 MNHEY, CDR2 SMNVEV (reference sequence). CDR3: CASRRAGTDTQYF. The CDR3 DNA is TGTGCCAGCAGGAGGGCCGGTACAGATACGCAGTATTTT.

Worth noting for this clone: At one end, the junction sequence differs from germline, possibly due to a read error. CDR3 bases: TGCGCCAGCAGCTTGGCCGCCCGACAGGATCGGCACAGTTTC. As protein: CASSLAARQDRHSF. This chain uses TRBV5-1 with TRBJ1-2; a possible D gene is TRBD1 (6 bases). Germline CDR1 SGHRS, CDR2 YFSETQ. This CDR3 region has 14 residues.

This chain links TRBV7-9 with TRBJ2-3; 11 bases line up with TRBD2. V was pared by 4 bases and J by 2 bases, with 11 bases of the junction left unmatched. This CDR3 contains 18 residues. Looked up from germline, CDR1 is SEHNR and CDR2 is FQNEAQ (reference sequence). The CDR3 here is CASSSGALAGDATDTQYF. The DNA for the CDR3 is TGTGCCAGCAGCTCCGGGGCACTAGCGGGAGATGCCACAGATACGCAGTATTTT.

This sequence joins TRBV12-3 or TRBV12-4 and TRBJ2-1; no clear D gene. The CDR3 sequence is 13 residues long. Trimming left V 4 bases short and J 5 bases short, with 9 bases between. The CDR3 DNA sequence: TGTGCCAGCAGTTCTGTTAGAGACAATGAGCAGTTCTTC. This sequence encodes CASSSVRDNEQFF.

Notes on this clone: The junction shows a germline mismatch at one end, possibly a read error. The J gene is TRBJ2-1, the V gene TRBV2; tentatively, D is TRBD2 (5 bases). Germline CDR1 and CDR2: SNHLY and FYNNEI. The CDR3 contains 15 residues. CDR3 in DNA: TGTGCCACCAGTCGAGGGATGGTTTTGGGCAATGAGCAGTTCTTC. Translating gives CATSRGMVLGNEQFF.

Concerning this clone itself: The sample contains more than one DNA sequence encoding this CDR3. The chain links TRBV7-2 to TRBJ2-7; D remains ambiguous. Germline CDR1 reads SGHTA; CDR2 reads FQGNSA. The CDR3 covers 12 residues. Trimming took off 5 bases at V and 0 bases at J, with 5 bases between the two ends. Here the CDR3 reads CASSASSYEQYF. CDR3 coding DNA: TGTGCCAGCAGCGCGAGCTCCTACGAGCAGTACTTC.

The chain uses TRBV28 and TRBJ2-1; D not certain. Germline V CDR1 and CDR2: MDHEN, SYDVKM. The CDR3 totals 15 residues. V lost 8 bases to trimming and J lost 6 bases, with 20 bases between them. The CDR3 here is CASVESPHLGNEQFF. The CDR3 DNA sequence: TGTGCCAGCGTAGAATCACCCCATTTAGGCAATGAGCAGTTCTTC. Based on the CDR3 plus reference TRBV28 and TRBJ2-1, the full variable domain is DVKVTQSSRYLVKRTGEKVFLECVQDMDHENMFWYRQDPGLGLRLIYFSYDVKMKEKGDIPEGYSVSREKKERFSLILESASTNQTSMYLCASVESPHLGNEQFFGPGTRLTVL.

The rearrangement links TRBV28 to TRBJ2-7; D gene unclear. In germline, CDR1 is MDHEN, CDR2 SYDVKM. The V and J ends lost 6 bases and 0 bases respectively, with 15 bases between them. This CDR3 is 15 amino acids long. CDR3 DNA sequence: TGTGCCAGCAGCTCTATCCGGACCCCCTCCTACGAGCAGTACTTC. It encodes CASSSIRTPSYEQYF.

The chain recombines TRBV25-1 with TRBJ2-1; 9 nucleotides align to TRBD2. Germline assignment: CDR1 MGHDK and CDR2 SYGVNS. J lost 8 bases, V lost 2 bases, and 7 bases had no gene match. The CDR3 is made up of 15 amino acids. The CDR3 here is CASSEPSGRSDEQFF. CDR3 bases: TGTGCCAGCAGTGAACCCAGCGGGAGGTCCGATGAGCAGTTCTTC.

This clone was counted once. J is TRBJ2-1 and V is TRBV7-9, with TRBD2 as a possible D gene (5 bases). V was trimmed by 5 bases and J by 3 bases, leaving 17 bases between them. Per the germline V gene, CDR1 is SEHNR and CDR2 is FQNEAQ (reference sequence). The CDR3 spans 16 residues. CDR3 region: CASSPPGSQSYNEQFF. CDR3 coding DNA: TGTGCCAGCAGCCCCCCGGGATCCCAGAGCTACAATGAGCAGTTCTTC. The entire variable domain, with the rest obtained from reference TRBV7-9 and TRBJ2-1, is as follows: DTGVSQNPRHKITKRGQNVTFRCDPISEHNRLYWYRQTLGQGPEFLTYFQNEAQLEKSRLLSDRFSAERPKGSFSTLEIQRTEQGDSAMYLCASSPPGSQSYNEQFFGPGTRLTVL.

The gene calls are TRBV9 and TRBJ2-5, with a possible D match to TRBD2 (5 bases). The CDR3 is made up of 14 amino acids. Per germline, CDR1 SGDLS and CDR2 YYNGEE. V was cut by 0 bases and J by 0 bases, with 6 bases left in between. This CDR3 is CASSVAGNQETQYF. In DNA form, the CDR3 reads TGTGCCAGCAGCGTAGCGGGGAACCAAGAGACCCAGTACTTC.

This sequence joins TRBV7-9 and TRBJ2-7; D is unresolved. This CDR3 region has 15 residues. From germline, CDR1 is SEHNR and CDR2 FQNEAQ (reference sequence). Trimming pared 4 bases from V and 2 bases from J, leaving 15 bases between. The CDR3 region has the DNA TGTGCCAGCAGCTACTCACTTGGACGCACCTACGAGCAGTACTTC. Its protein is CASSYSLGRTYEQYF. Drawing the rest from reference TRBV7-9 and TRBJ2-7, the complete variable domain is DTGVSQNPRHKITKRGQNVTFRCDPISEHNRLYWYRQTLGQGPEFLTYFQNEAQLEKSRLLSDRFSAERPKGSFSTLEIQRTEQGDSAMYLCASSYSLGRTYEQYFGPGTRLTVT.

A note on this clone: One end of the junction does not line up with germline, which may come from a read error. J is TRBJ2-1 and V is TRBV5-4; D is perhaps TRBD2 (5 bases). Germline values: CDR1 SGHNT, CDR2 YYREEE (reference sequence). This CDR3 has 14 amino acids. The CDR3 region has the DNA TGTGCCAGCAGCTTGCCGCGGGCCTATAATGAGCAGTTCTTC. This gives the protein CASSLPRAYNEQFF.